These T cell receptor beta chains were read from a single sample in a study of T cell repertoires in cytomegalovirus infection. These receptors have no identified antigens. Using its own MiXCR run on the reads, TCRdb lists one record per CDR3 protein. The data contain over 100,000 distinct CDR3 sequences, 10% of them singletons. The sequencing input was PBMCs, sequenced either directly or after in vitro stimulation (not recorded which). The receptors here all came from a human donor in good health (CMV status not recorded). Some clones in this sample may be carry-over from other donors' samples. The CDR3 runs from the conserved cysteine through the conserved F or W. Fields, in order: CDR3 DNA, CDR3 protein, J gene, clone size, V gene, D gene. The D gene is left open where the match is weak. Some rows have no size entry. The others give once, few or many, or a class for an expanded clone.

CDR3nt: TGTGCCAGACCGGGACAGGGGGCGCGAGAGACCCAGTACTTC
CDR3aa: CARPGQGARETQYF
j_gene: TRBJ2-5
abundance: NA
v_gene: TRBV6-6
d_gene: TRBD1

CDR3nt: TGTGCCAGCAGCTTAGCGCCTGGGGCCCACACAGATACGCAGTATTTT
CDR3aa: CASSLAPGAHTDTQYF
j_gene: TRBJ2-3
abundance: many
v_gene: TRBV7-2
d_gene: NA

CDR3nt: TGTGCCAGCAGTCAGAGGGCGCAGGGTTGGAATCAGCCCCAGCATTTT
CDR3aa: CASSQRAQGWNQPQHF
j_gene: TRBJ1-5
abundance: many
v_gene: TRBV12-3/TRBV12-4
d_gene: NA

CDR3nt: TGTGCCAGCAGGAACATCAGACTAGCGGGACCCGCCTCTCTTATCGCGGGCGACGAGCAGTACTTC
CDR3aa: CASRNIRLAGPASLIAGDEQYF
j_gene: TRBJ2-7
abundance: many
v_gene: TRBV11-2
d_gene: TRBD2

CDR3nt: TGTGCCAGCAGCTTGAGGGACAGCTACGAGCAGTACTTC
CDR3aa: CASSLRDSYEQYF
j_gene: TRBJ2-7
abundance: few
v_gene: TRBV5-8
d_gene: TRBD1

CDR3nt: TGTGCCAGCAGTTCTAGCGGTCTCTACGAGCAGTACTTC
CDR3aa: CASSSSGLYEQYF
j_gene: TRBJ2-7
abundance: few
v_gene: TRBV28
d_gene: TRBD2

CDR3nt: TGTGCCAGCAGCGCGGGCCTGGGGTCTGAAGCTTTCTTT
CDR3aa: CASSAGLGSEAFF
j_gene: TRBJ1-1
abundance: many
v_gene: TRBV7-9
d_gene: NA

CDR3nt: TGTGCCAGCAGCCTCTTCAGCGGACTAGCGGGAGCCCGTGAGGGGGAGCTGTTTTTT
CDR3aa: CASSLFSGLAGAREGELFF
j_gene: TRBJ2-2
abundance: many
v_gene: TRBV11-2
d_gene: TRBD2

CDR3nt: TGTGCCACCAGTGATGGGGACCGAGGGACTGAAGCTTTCTTT
CDR3aa: CATSDGDRGTEAFF
j_gene: TRBJ1-1
abundance: many
v_gene: TRBV24-1
d_gene: NA

CDR3nt: TGTGCCAGCAGTTTAATCTATGGGACTAGTAGTTCCGGGGAGCTGTTTTTT
CDR3aa: CASSLIYGTSSSGELFF
j_gene: TRBJ2-2
abundance: few
v_gene: TRBV28
d_gene: TRBD2

CDR3nt: TGTGCCAGCAGCCCCGAGGGTGAAAAACTGTTTTTT
CDR3aa: CASSPEGEKLFF
j_gene: TRBJ1-4
abundance: many
v_gene: TRBV7-9
d_gene: NA

CDR3nt: TGTGCCAGCAGCCTACAGGGCGGCGGAGATGGCTACACCTTC
CDR3aa: CASSLQGGGDGYTF
j_gene: TRBJ1-2
abundance: large
v_gene: TRBV6-1
d_gene: NA

CDR3nt: TGTGCCAGCTCACCACAGACTAGGCAAGAGACCCAGTACTTC
CDR3aa: CASSPQTRQETQYF
j_gene: TRBJ2-5
abundance: few
v_gene: TRBV18
d_gene: NA

CDR3nt: TGTGCCAGCCGACAGGGGGCTAGAAATGAGCAGTTCTTC
CDR3aa: CASRQGARNEQFF
j_gene: TRBJ2-1
abundance: many
v_gene: TRBV28
d_gene: TRBD1

CDR3nt: TGTGCCAGCAGCTTACTAGCGGGGGTGGGGCAGTTCTTC
CDR3aa: CASSLLAGVGQFF
j_gene: TRBJ2-1
abundance: many
v_gene: TRBV7-6
d_gene: TRBD2

CDR3nt: TGTGCCAGCAGCTCCCGGGACAGGGGTGTAAATGAGCAGTTCTTC
CDR3aa: CASSSRDRGVNEQFF
j_gene: TRBJ2-1
abundance: many
v_gene: TRBV7-2
d_gene: TRBD1